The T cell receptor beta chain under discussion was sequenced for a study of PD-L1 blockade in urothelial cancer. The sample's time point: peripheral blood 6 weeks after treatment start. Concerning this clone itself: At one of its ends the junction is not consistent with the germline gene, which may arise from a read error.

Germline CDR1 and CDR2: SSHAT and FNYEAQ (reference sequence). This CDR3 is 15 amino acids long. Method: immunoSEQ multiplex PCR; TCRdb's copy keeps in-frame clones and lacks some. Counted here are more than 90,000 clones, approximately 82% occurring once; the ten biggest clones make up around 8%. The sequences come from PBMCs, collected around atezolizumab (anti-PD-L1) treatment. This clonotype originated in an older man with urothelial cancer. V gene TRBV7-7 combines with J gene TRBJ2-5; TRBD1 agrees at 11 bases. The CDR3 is CASSLGQGVGETQYF. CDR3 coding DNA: TGTGCTAGCAGCTTGGGACAGGGGGTAGGGGAGACCCAGTACTTC.